The 5 T cell receptor beta chains below all came from one sample that was sequenced in a study of control samples from healthy donors and cancer patients. The table came from immunoSEQ multiplex PCR; TCRdb's copy has only in-frame clones and leaves some out. The sample carries under 85,000 clones, roughly nine tenths recorded once. Sequenced sample: PBMCs. The receptors here all came from a man aged 55 to 70 with colorectal cancer.

About this clone: This specimen includes other DNA sequences encoding the same CDR3. The chain employs TRBV19 and TRBJ1-2; a possible D gene is TRBD1 (5 bases). Germline CDR1 LNHDA, CDR2 SQIVND (reference sequence). This CDR3 comprises 13 residues. The V end was cut by 3 bases, the J end by 2 bases, with 7 bases between. CDR3 loop: CASSIGGNYGYTF. CDR3 sequence (DNA): TGTGCCAGTAGTATTGGGGGAAACTATGGCTACACCTTC.

V usage is TRBV3-1 (or the pseudogene TRBV3-2) and J usage is TRBJ1-6; D unresolved. This CDR3 comprises 15 residues. V lost 1 base and J lost 0, with 4 bases in between. Looked up from germline, CDR1 is LGHDT and CDR2 is YNNKEL (reference sequence). The CDR3 loop is CASSQGSSYNSPLHF. The CDR3 DNA follows: TGTGCCAGCAGCCAAGGTAGCTCCTATAATTCACCCCTCCACTTT.

The chain uses TRBV2 and TRBJ2-7; D tentatively reads TRBD1 or TRBD2 (5 bases each). V lost 1 base and J lost 5, with 9 bases in between. The CDR3 extends over 13 amino acids. CDR1 and CDR2 from the germline V gene are SNHLY and FYNNEI. CDR3 sequence: CASSEELGHEQYF. CDR3 DNA sequence: TGTGCCAGCAGTGAAGAGTTGGGACACGAGCAGTACTTC.

The chain links TRBV19 to TRBJ1-1, with a weak D call TRBD1 (5 bases). The CDR3 consists of 16 residues. V was cut by 8 bases and J by 4 bases, with 23 bases left in between. CDR1 and CDR2 (germline): LNHDA, SQIVND (reference sequence). CDR3 DNA sequence: TGTGCCAGTTTCCGAGGCTCTGGGGGACGAATCACTGAAGCTTTCTTT. It is translated as CASFRGSGGRITEAFF.

This chain connects TRBV9 to TRBJ1-1; possible D gene TRBD1, 6 bases. The ends were cut back, 7 bases at V and 3 bases at J, with 16 bases in the middle. The CDR3 consists of 14 residues. Looked up from germline, CDR1 is SGDLS and CDR2 is YYNGEE. The CDR3 nucleotides are TGTGCCAGCGGGAGGGGAGGGGGGCACACTGAAGCTTTCTTT. The encoded protein is CASGRGGGHTEAFF.